What follows are 15 T cell receptor beta chains derived from one specimen sequenced in a study of OX40 agonist ivuxolimab in advanced cancers. TCRdb keeps only in-frame clones here, not all; method: immunoSEQ multiplex PCR. The sample consists of under 35,000 clones, over 75% of them appearing once. Sequencing used CD4+ or CD8+ T cells sorted from blood, obtained in a trial of the OX40 agonist ivuxolimab. Receptors were obtained from an adult with an advanced solid tumor such as melanoma, head and neck, liver or kidney cancer.

The rearrangement links TRBV5-1 to TRBJ2-5; D may be TRBD1 (6 bases). The CDR3 has 14 residues. Looked up from germline, CDR1 is SGHRS and CDR2 is YFSETQ. V was pared by 5 bases and J by 2 bases, with 13 bases between. The CDR3, as DNA: TGCGCCAGCAGTACCGGGACACCACAAGAGACCCAGTACTTC. Translated: CASSTGTPQETQYF.

The rearrangement uses TRBV9 and TRBJ2-5, with 9 bases matching TRBD2. The DNA end favors TRBJ2-7, so the J call may be wrong. Germline CDR1 SGDLS, CDR2 YYNGEE. There are 16 residues in the CDR3. CDR3 bases: TGTGCCAGCAGCCCCCTAGCGGGGACTAGCTCCTACGAGCAGTACTTC. This gives the protein CASSPLAGTSSYEQYF.

The genes are TRBV30 and TRBJ1-1; D remains ambiguous. The CDR3 is 16 amino acids. Trimming left V 2 bases short and J 1 base short, with 17 bases between. The germline V gene encodes CDR1 GTSNPN and CDR2 SVGIG (reference sequence). The CDR3 coding sequence is TGTGCCTGGAGTAGAATTCTCGTCCCTAAGAACACTGAAGCTTTCTTT. It specifies CAWSRILVPKNTEAFF. The full variable domain, its missing parts supplied by reference TRBV30 and TRBJ1-1, is SQTIHQWPATLVQPVGSPLSLECTVEGTSNPNLYWYRQAAGRGLQLLFYSVGIGQISSEVPQNLSASRPQDRQFILSSKKLLLSDSGFYLCAWSRILVPKNTEAFFGQGTRLTVV.

The chain combines TRBV5-1 with TRBJ2-2, with no clear D. Germline V CDR1 and CDR2: SGHRS, YFSETQ. The CDR3 totals 15 residues. Between the trimmed V and J ends, which lost 0 bases and 1 base, there was a span of 7 bases. CDR3 amino acids: CASSLDPVNTGELFF. In nucleotides, the CDR3 is TGCGCCAGCAGCTTGGATCCAGTGAACACCGGGGAGCTGTTTTTT.

V gene TRBV27 combines with J gene TRBJ1-2, with D possibly matching TRBD1 (5 bases). Germline values: CDR1 MNHEY, CDR2 SMNVEV (reference sequence). V was pared by 4 bases and J by 0 bases, with 15 bases between. The CDR3 is made up of 16 amino acids. CDR3 region: CASSSPLTDANYGYTF. CDR3 in DNA: TGTGCCAGCAGTTCACCACTGACAGATGCTAACTATGGCTACACCTTC.

The chain uses TRBV19 and TRBJ1-4; D is uncertain. V lost 7 bases, J lost 9 bases, and 21 bases lay in between. The CDR3 totals 15 residues. Germline V gene lookup returns CDR1 LNHDA and CDR2 SQIVND (reference sequence). The CDR3 loop is CASTAGRRYFQKLFF. As DNA, the CDR3 is TGTGCCAGTACTGCAGGACGACGATATTTTCAAAAACTGTTTTTT.

This sequence joins TRBV5-4 and TRBJ2-6; D uncertain. Germline V gives CDR1 SGHNT, CDR2 YYREEE (reference sequence). CDR3 length: 15 residues. V was trimmed by 1 base and J by 1 base, leaving 6 bases between them. The DNA of the CDR3 is TGTGCCAGCAGCTTGATGCAGTCTGGGGCCAACGTCCTGACTTTC. It yields the protein CASSLMQSGANVLTF.

The chain couples TRBV6-5 to TRBJ1-1; D is possibly TRBD1 (5 bases). The V gene lost 0 bases and the J gene lost 7 bases, with 9 bases spanning the gap. This CDR3 is built from 13 residues. Per the germline V gene, CDR1 is MNHEY and CDR2 is SVGAGI. The CDR3 nucleotides are TGTGCCAGCAGTTACTCGAAAGGGGATGAAGCTTTCTTT. The encoded protein is CASSYSKGDEAFF.

The chain employs TRBV18 and TRBJ1-1; the D gene is possibly TRBD1 (6 bases). V lost 3 bases and J 2 bases, leaving 16 bases between the germline ends. This CDR3 is 16 amino acids long. Per the germline V gene, CDR1 is KGHSH and CDR2 is LQKENI. The CDR3 DNA is TGTGCCAGCTCACCCTTATCGACAGGCCTAAACACTGAAGCTTTCTTT. Translating gives CASSPLSTGLNTEAFF.

This clone turned up a few times. The V and J genes are TRBV7-9 and TRBJ2-5, with 11 nucleotides matching TRBD1. From germline, CDR1 is SEHNR and CDR2 FQNEAQ (reference sequence). Unmatched junction bases numbered 10, after V lost 5 bases and J lost 2 bases. The CDR3 is 17 residues long. The CDR3 nucleotides are TGTGCCAGCAGCCTAGGACAGGGGGCAGGAGGGCAAGAGACCCAGTACTTC. As protein: CASSLGQGAGGQETQYF.

This clone was observed a single time. The CDR3, as DNA: TGTGCCAGCAGCCTACAGGGGAGGAACACTGAAGCTTTCTTT. Translated, it gives CASSLQGRNTEAFF. The chain carries TRBV7-8 and TRBJ1-1; 7 bases map to TRBD1. This CDR3 comprises 14 residues. Germline CDR1 reads SGHVS; CDR2 reads FQNEAQ. The junction had 4 bases not matched to a gene; V was cut back by 5 bases and J by 1 base.

This rearrangement joins TRBV5-1 to TRBJ2-1; D unresolved. Trimming stripped 1 base from V and 7 bases from J, with 12 bases between. Germline V gives CDR1 SGHRS, CDR2 YFSETQ. The CDR3 consists of 14 residues. The CDR3 coding sequence is TGCGCCAGCAGCTTGTACGACGGGTTAAATGAGCAGTTCTTC. This translates into CASSLYDGLNEQFF.

The rearrangement uses TRBV5-1 and TRBJ2-3; 8 bases map to TRBD2. V was pared by 5 bases and J by 4 bases, with 12 bases of the junction left unmatched. There are 16 residues in the CDR3. Germline CDR1 is SGHRS and CDR2 is YFSETQ. The CDR3 reads CASSSGLGIVADTQYF. The CDR3 DNA reads TGCGCCAGCAGTTCGGGACTAGGAATAGTCGCAGATACGCAGTATTTT.

The chain combines TRBV27 with TRBJ2-5; 12 bases fit TRBD2. V dropped 3 bases and J dropped 5; count of bases not matched to a gene: 10. Germline CDR1 reads MNHEY; CDR2 reads SMNVEV (reference sequence). CDR3 length equals 17 residues. For the CDR3, the DNA is TGTGCCAGCAGTTTCGGAACATCTAGCGGGGGGGCGGAGACCCAGTACTTC. It translates to CASSFGTSSGGAETQYF.

The chain links TRBV6-6 to TRBJ2-5; 7 nucleotides match TRBD2. This CDR3 has 15 residues. V was clipped by 2 bases and J by 5 bases; unmatched bases: 8. Germline CDR1 is MNHNY and CDR2 is SVGAGI (reference sequence). The CDR3, as DNA: TGTGCCAGCAGTTACAGTTTGCGGGGGATGGAGACCCAGTACTTC. Residues: CASSYSLRGMETQYF.